Listed below are T cell receptor beta chains from one sample, sequenced in a study of T cells in Graves' hyperthyroidism and ophthalmopathy. TCRdb re-analysed the multiplex PCR reads in MiXCR, keeping a single row per CDR3 protein. In the table there are 500,000 to 650,000 distinct CDR3 sequences, approximately 48% of which are singletons. The sequencing input was peripheral blood or thyroid tissue (not recorded which). These receptor sequences come from an adult woman with Graves' disease, either hyperthyroidism or ophthalmopathy (not recorded which). CDR3s include the opening cysteine and the closing phenylalanine or tryptophan. D genes are given only for firm matches. Clone size is not always given. Where it is, it says once, few, many or a class for expanded clones.

d_call,clone_size,j_call,v_call,cdr3_nt,cdr3_aa
-,many,TRBJ1-5,TRBV6-6,TGTGCCAGCAGTTATAGGAGGGTAACCAATCAGCCCCAGCATTTT,CASSYRRVTNQPQHF
-,many,TRBJ1-5,TRBV20-1,TGCAGTGCTTCAACGACGGGCCCTAATCAGCCCCAGCATTTT,CSASTTGPNQPQHF
-,-,TRBJ1-1,TRBV7-2,TGTGCCAGCAGCCAAGGTGGGCAGGGGCGGATTGCTTTCTTT,CASSQGGQGRIAFF
-,once,TRBJ2-3,TRBV7-9,TGCGCCAGCAGCAAACGGACCGCCACAGATACGCAGTATTTT,CASSKRTATDTQYF
TRBD1,many,TRBJ2-2,TRBV10-3,TGTGCCATCATGGCCGGGACAGCCAACACCGGGGAGCTGTTTTTT,CAIMAGTANTGELFF
-,-,TRBJ2-3,TRBV7-8,TGTGCCAGCAGCAGCCGGACACCAAGAAGCACAGATACGCAGTATTTT,CASSSRTPRSTDTQYF
-,-,TRBJ1-2,TRBV2,TGTGCCAGCAGTGAAGGGGCCGCCCGAGGCTACACCTTC,CASSEGAARGYTF
-,-,TRBJ2-7,TRBV6-5,TGTGCCAGCAGTTACTTGAGCTCCTACGAGCAGTACTTC,CASSYLSSYEQYF
-,-,TRBJ1-5,TRBV6-1,TGTGCCAGCAGTGACGGGGCACGGCAGCCCCAGCATTTT,CASSDGARQPQHF
-,many,TRBJ2-7,TRBV7-2,TGTGCCAGCAGCTTAATGAGCTCCTACGAGCAGTACTTC,CASSLMSSYEQYF
-,many,TRBJ1-5,TRBV12-3/TRBV12-4,TGTGCCAGCACCCTAGTAGCTTATGGCAATCAGCCCCAGCATTTT,CASTLVAYGNQPQHF
TRBD2,-,TRBJ2-5,TRBV29-1,TGTGCCAGCAGCTCAGGACTAGCGGGAACGGTAGGGGAGACCCAGTACTTC,CASSSGLAGTVGETQYF
-,-,TRBJ2-7,TRBV7-9,TGTGCCAGCAGGCCCGGGACCGCGAACTACGAGCAGTACTTC,CASRPGTANYEQYF
-,many,TRBJ2-7,TRBV7-9,TGTGCCAGCAGCCAAACCCTGAGGGACCGCCTCGACGAGCAGTACTTC,CASSQTLRDRLDEQYF
TRBD1,-,TRBJ2-6,TRBV5-1,TGCGCCAGCAGCTTGAATTACCAACAGGGGAGACCTGGGGCCAACGTCCTGACTTTC,CASSLNYQQGRPGANVLTF
-,few,TRBJ1-4,TRBV10-3,TGTGCCACCGGGGACCCTCTGCTCGGAAAACTGTTTTTT,CATGDPLLGKLFF